The present T cell receptor (beta chain) was sequenced within a study of shared T cell receptors in the human thymus. TCRdb's table, derived via immunoSEQ multiplex PCR, lists solely in-frame clones and lacks some. The sample lists hundreds of thousands of clones, 80% to 90% occurring once. Germline CDR1 and CDR2: SGHNT and YYREEE (reference sequence). The CDR3 contains 18 residues. V shed 4 bases and J 3 bases; nucleotides not matched to a gene: 8. In addition, the sample was reused for a study of human thymus T cells. Per that study: Across thymic and blood repertoires, the usage of V and J genes appeared to be biased.

Sequences were obtained from thymocytes. The receptor comes from a boy under three years old with a congenital heart defect. The rearrangement joins TRBV5-4 to TRBJ2-1, with TRBD2 identical over 15 bases. As DNA, the CDR3 is TGTGCCAGCAGCCAGAGGTTGGGACTAGCGGGGGGCTACAATGAGCAGTTCTTC. Encoded protein: CASSQRLGLAGGYNEQFF. Combining the CDR3 with reference TRBV5-4 and TRBJ2-1 gives the whole variable domain ETGVTQSPTHLIKTRGQQVTLRCSSQSGHNTVSWYQQALGQGPQFIFQYYREEENGRGNFPPRFSGLQFPNYSSELNVNALELDDSALYLCASSQRLGLAGGYNEQFFGPGTRLTVL.